The rows below give T cell receptor beta chains drawn from one sample of a study of shared T cell receptors in the human thymus. Assay used: immunoSEQ multiplex PCR; TCRdb lists only in-frame clones, some missing. The table includes some 700,000 clones, 85% to 90% detected once. This sample also belongs to another study, concerning human thymus T cells.

The sequenced sample consisted of thymocytes. The receptors originated from a boy in the first two years of life with a congenital heart defect. Each CDR3 is given with its conserved first and last residue. The D gene is left open where the match is weak. Only part of the rows carry a size: once, few, many, or a class if the clone is expanded.

D gene,V gene,J gene,clone size,CDR3 DNA,CDR3 protein
NA,TRBV19,TRBJ1-2,NA,TGTGCCAGTACTCCAGGGCCGTACTATGGCTACACCTTC,CASTPGPYYGYTF
NA,TRBV20-1,TRBJ1-2,NA,TGCAGTGCTACAGGGGAGCATGGCTACACCTTC,CSATGEHGYTF
TRBD2,TRBV19,TRBJ2-1,NA,TGTGCCAGTAGCCCCCTAGCGGGAATAGACAATAAGCAGTTCTTC,CASSPLAGIDNKQFF
NA,TRBV27,TRBJ2-2,NA,TGTGCCAGCGGAGTTTATGTTCCCAGGGGGGACCCGGTTAACACCGGGGAGCTGTTTTTT,CASGVYVPRGDPVNTGELFF
NA,TRBV5-4,TRBJ2-2,NA,TGTGCCAGCAGCTTGGCGCCCAGGCCCCTAGGGGGGGGTCACACCGGGGAGCTGTTTTTT,CASSLAPRPLGGGHTGELFF
NA,TRBV28,TRBJ2-7,NA,TGTGCCAGCAGTTTATGGCTAGCTTACGAGCAGTACTTC,CASSLWLAYEQYF
NA,TRBV11-2,TRBJ1-2,NA,TGTGCCAGCAGCAACTCAACAGGATCCTATGGCTACACCTTC,CASSNSTGSYGYTF
NA,TRBV11-2,TRBJ2-3,NA,TGTGCCAGCAGCTTAGATCTCCCCTACCCCACAGATACGCAGTATTTT,CASSLDLPYPTDTQYF
TRBD1,TRBV19,TRBJ1-2,NA,TGTGCCAGTAGTAGTTTCCGGGACAGGGGGAGCGATGGCTACACCTTC,CASSSFRDRGSDGYTF
TRBD1,TRBV10-1,TRBJ1-3,few,TGCGCCAGCAGTGACCCTGACAGGGGCGGAAACACCATATATTTT,CASSDPDRGGNTIYF
TRBD2,TRBV14,TRBJ2-3,NA,TGTGCCAGCAGAGGGCCGGGACTAGCGGGAGAAAGGTCGGATACGCAGTATTTT,CASRGPGLAGERSDTQYF
TRBD2,TRBV9,TRBJ2-2,once,TGTGCCAGCAGCCCCCCCACTAGCGGGAACACCGGGGAGCTGTTTTTT,CASSPPTSGNTGELFF
NA,TRBV5-4,TRBJ2-3,NA,TGTGCCAGCAGCTTGATGGGCCCAGATACGCAGTATTTT,CASSLMGPDTQYF
TRBD2,TRBV27,TRBJ2-7,NA,TGTGCCAGCAGTCCCTATCCTAGCGGGAGAATCTACGAGCAGTACTTC,CASSPYPSGRIYEQYF
NA,TRBV10-3,TRBJ2-1,NA,TGTGCCATCAGTGAGTTTAACGGCCCCCGGGTCAATGAGCAGTTCTTC,CAISEFNGPRVNEQFF
NA,TRBV15,TRBJ2-2,NA,TGTGCCACCAGCAGAGCGCCTAGGGGGAGATGCACCACCGGGGAGCTGTTTTTT,CATSRAPRGRCTTGELFF
TRBD2,TRBV7-3,TRBJ2-3,NA,TGTGCCAGCAGCTCCACCGGGACTAGCGGGAGGGCGGGGGATACGCAGTATTTT,CASSSTGTSGRAGDTQYF
TRBD1,TRBV7-2,TRBJ1-3,NA,TGTGCCAGCAGCACAACCGACAGGGGTGGAAACACCATATATTTT,CASSTTDRGGNTIYF
TRBD2,TRBV19,TRBJ2-7,NA,TGTGCCAGTAGTATAAGAGGGGGGGGTCTAGCGGGAGGGCTTAGGGTGGACGAGCAGTACTTC,CASSIRGGGLAGGLRVDEQYF
NA,TRBV27,TRBJ1-1,once,TGTGCCAGCAGTGCAGGGACGCTGGGGGGGTTTGGCCGATTGAACACTGAAGCTTTCTTT,CASSAGTLGGFGRLNTEAFF
TRBD1,TRBV5-6,TRBJ2-3,NA,TGTGCCAGCAGCCCGGGACAGGGGGATGGGCGTGGCACAGATACGCAGTATTTT,CASSPGQGDGRGTDTQYF